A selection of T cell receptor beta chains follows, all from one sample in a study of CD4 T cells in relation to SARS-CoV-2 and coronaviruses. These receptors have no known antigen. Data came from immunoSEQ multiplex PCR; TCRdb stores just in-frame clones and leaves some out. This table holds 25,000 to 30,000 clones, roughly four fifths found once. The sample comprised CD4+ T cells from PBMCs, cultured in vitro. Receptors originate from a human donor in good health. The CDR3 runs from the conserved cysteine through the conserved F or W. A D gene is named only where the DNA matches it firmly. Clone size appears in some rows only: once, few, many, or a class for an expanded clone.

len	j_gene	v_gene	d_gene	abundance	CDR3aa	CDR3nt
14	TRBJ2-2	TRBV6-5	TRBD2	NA	CATLAGAHTGELFF	TGTGCCACCTTAGCGGGAGCCCACACCGGGGAGCTGTTTTTT
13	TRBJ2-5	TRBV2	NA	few	CASSGDGQETQYF	TGTGCCAGCAGCGGAGACGGACAAGAGACCCAGTACTTC
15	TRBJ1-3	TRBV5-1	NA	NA	CASSPGTDSGNTIYF	TGCGCCAGCAGCCCGGGGACGGACTCTGGAAACACCATATATTTT
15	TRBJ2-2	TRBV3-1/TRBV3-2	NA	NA	CASSSWTEVTGELFF	TGTGCCAGCTCCTCGTGGACGGAAGTCACCGGGGAGCTGTTTTTT
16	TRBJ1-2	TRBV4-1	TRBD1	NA	CASSHAGTGGNYGYTF	TGCGCCAGCAGCCACGCCGGGACAGGGGGGAACTATGGCTACACCTTC
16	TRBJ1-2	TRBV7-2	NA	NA	CASSSSEGGTNYGYTF	TGTGCCAGCAGCTCCTCGGAGGGGGGAACTAACTATGGCTACACCTTC
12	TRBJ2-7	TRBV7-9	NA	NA	CASSRDTYEQYF	TGTGCCAGCAGCCGCGACACCTACGAGCAGTACTTC
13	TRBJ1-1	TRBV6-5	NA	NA	CATVATMNTEAFF	TGTGCCACCGTCGCAACGATGAACACTGAAGCTTTCTTT
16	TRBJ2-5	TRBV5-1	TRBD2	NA	CASSFLAGGPGETQYF	TGCGCCAGCAGCTTTCTAGCGGGGGGGCCGGGGGAGACCCAGTACTTC
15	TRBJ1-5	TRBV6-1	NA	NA	CASRYRIDSNQPQHF	TGTGCCAGCAGGTACAGGATCGATAGCAATCAGCCCCAGCATTTT
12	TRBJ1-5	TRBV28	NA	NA	CASSLIRQPQHF	TGTGCCAGCAGTTTAATCCGCCAGCCCCAGCATTTT
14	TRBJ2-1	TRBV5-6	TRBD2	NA	CASSPRGAYNEQFF	TGTGCCAGCAGTCCGCGGGGGGCCTACAATGAGCAGTTCTTC
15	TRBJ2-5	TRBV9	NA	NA	CASSSRVVGVETQYF	TGTGCCAGCAGCTCAAGAGTGGTGGGGGTAGAGACCCAGTACTTC
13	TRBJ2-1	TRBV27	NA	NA	CASSPLSSDEQFF	TGTGCCAGCAGTCCCCTTTCTAGCGATGAGCAGTTCTTC
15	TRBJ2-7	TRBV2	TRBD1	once	CASSRSGQGIYEQYF	TGTGCCAGCAGTCGCAGCGGACAGGGAATTTACGAGCAGTACTTC
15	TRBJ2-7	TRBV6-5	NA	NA	CASTSGDSSSYEQYF	TGTGCCAGCACTTCGGGGGACAGTAGCTCCTACGAGCAGTACTTC
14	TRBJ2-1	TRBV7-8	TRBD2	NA	CASQLAGGNNEQFF	TGTGCCAGCCAACTAGCGGGAGGAAACAATGAGCAGTTCTTC
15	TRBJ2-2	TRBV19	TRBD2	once	CASSWRGTNTGELFF	TGTGCCAGTAGTTGGCGGGGGACGAACACCGGGGAGCTGTTTTTT
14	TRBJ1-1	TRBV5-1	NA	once	CASSYDGQNTEAFF	TGCGCCAGCAGCTACGACGGACAGAACACTGAAGCTTTCTTT
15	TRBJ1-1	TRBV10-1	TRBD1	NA	CASSDNRGAGTEAFF	TGCGCCAGCAGTGACAACAGGGGCGCGGGCACTGAAGCTTTCTTT
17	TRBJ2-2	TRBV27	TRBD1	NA	CASSLSAGTGIAGELFF	TGTGCCAGCAGTTTATCGGCGGGGACAGGGATTGCCGGGGAGCTGTTTTTT
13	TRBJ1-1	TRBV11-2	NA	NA	CASSSGEIIEAFF	TGTGCCAGCAGCTCCGGGGAGATCATTGAAGCTTTCTTT
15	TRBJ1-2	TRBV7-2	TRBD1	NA	CASSLNRGDPYGYTF	TGTGCCAGCAGCTTGAACAGGGGGGACCCCTATGGCTACACCTTC
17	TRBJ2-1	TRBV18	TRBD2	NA	CASSPRSGRATDNEQFF	TGTGCCAGCTCACCAAGAAGCGGGAGGGCCACGGACAATGAGCAGTTCTTC
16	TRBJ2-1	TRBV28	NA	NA	CASSFREWAGGNEQFF	TGTGCCAGCAGTTTCCGCGAGTGGGCAGGTGGAAATGAGCAGTTCTTC
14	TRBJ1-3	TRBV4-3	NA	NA	CASSRGSSGNTIYF	TGCGCCAGCAGCCGGGGAAGCTCTGGAAACACCATATATTTT
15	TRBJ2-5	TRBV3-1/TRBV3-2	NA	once	CASSQVNMPQETQYF	TGTGCCAGCAGCCAAGTTAACATGCCTCAAGAGACCCAGTACTTC
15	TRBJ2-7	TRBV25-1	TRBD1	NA	CASADPGTGVGEQYF	TGTGCCAGCGCAGACCCCGGGACAGGGGTAGGCGAGCAGTACTTC
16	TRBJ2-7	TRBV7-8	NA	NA	CASSLGGGSPRYEQYF	TGTGCCAGCAGCTTGGGAGGGGGGTCTCCCCGCTACGAGCAGTACTTC
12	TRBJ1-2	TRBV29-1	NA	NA	CSVGEEHYGYTF	TGCAGCGTTGGTGAGGAGCACTATGGCTACACCTTC
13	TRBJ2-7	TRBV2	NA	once	CASNPRGTDEQYF	TGTGCCAGCAACCCCCGGGGAACTGACGAGCAGTACTTC
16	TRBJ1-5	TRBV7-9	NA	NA	CASSKTGTYSSQPQHF	TGTGCCAGCAGCAAGACCGGGACTTATAGTAGTCAGCCCCAGCATTTT
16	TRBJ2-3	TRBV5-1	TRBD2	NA	CASSLRTSGSTDTQYF	TGCGCCAGCAGCCTACGGACTAGCGGGAGCACAGATACGCAGTATTTT